Following are 11 T cell receptor beta chains from one sample sequenced in a study of blood T cell repertoires in COVID-19. Using immunoSEQ multiplex PCR, the repertoire was profiled, and TCRdb retains in-frame clones only, with some absent. Among around 250,000 clones, around four fifths were seen once, and the ten largest hold 5% to 6%. Sequences were obtained from peripheral blood. The receptors originated from a man aged 80 or over with acute or convalescent COVID-19.

The chain joins TRBV27 to TRBJ2-3; D is possibly TRBD2 (5 bases). There are 15 residues in the CDR3. CDR1 is MNHEY, CDR2 SMNVEV, per germline (reference sequence). Trimming stripped 3 bases from V and 5 bases from J, with 15 bases between. The CDR3 DNA sequence: TGTGCCAGCAGTTTGGGTTCCGGGGTGGGAGATACGCAGTATTTT. Translated: CASSLGSGVGDTQYF.

V gene TRBV28 combines with J gene TRBJ1-5; a weak D match, TRBD1 (6 bases). Germline assignment: CDR1 MDHEN and CDR2 SYDVKM. The V end lost 5 bases, the J end lost 9 bases, and 14 bases lay between the germline ends. This CDR3 region has 13 residues. CDR3 DNA sequence: TGTGCCAGCAGTCCCGGGGGGCAGGGGCCCCAGCATTTT. This translates into CASSPGGQGPQHF. The full variable domain, rest sourced from reference TRBV28 and TRBJ1-5, is DVKVTQSSRYLVKRTGEKVFLECVQDMDHENMFWYRQDPGLGLRLIYFSYDVKMKEKGDIPEGYSVSREKKERFSLILESASTNQTSMYLCASSPGGQGPQHFGDGTRLSIL.

The V and J genes are TRBV5-6 and TRBJ2-5, with 10 nucleotides matching TRBD2. Germline V CDR1 and CDR2: SGHDT, YYEEEE. Germline trimming cut 2 bases from V and 0 bases from J; bases unmatched to any gene: 7. There are 17 residues in the CDR3. The CDR3 nucleotides are TGTGCCAGCAGCTTCGGTCTAGCGGGGGCGCACCAAGAGACCCAGTACTTC. This gives the protein CASSFGLAGAHQETQYF.

A remark on this clone: Additional DNA sequences in this sample encode the identical CDR3. This chain uses TRBV3-1 (or the pseudogene TRBV3-2) with TRBJ2-5, with TRBD2 identical over 11 bases. CDR1 and CDR2 from the germline V gene are LGHDT and YNNKEL (reference sequence). The junction had 4 bases not matched to a gene; V was cut back by 6 bases and J by 1 base. The CDR3 contains 15 residues. DNA for the CDR3: TGTGCCAGCAGTCTAGCGGGGGGCCCCCAAGAGACCCAGTACTTC. The encoded protein is CASSLAGGPQETQYF.

With regard to this clone: One junction end disagrees with the germline gene, perhaps due to a read error. The V gene is TRBV6-1, the J gene TRBJ1-6; D unclear. There are 12 residues in the CDR3. Germline-derived CDR1 and CDR2 are MNHNS and SASEGT. DNA of the CDR3: TGTGCCAGCAGTGAAGCGACGGCAGCCCAGAGGTTT. Its translation: CASSEATAAQRF.

The chain carries TRBV5-5 and TRBJ2-2, with 11 bases fitting TRBD1. The CDR3 spans 14 residues. Trimming cost V 4 bases and J 7 bases; bases outside gene matches: 3. The V gene's germline CDR1 is SGHKS and CDR2 YYEKEE (reference sequence). CDR3 loop: CASSGQGADGELFF. CDR3 nucleotide sequence: TGTGCCAGCAGCGGACAGGGGGCGGACGGGGAGCTGTTTTTT.

This clone was detected a few times. At the DNA level, this CDR3 is encoded by other sequences in the same sample as well. The gene calls are TRBV5-1 and TRBJ1-1, with D possibly TRBD1 on 5 matching bases. V shed 3 bases and J shed 1 base, with 7 bases lying between them. The CDR3 runs 13 residues. In germline, CDR1 is SGHRS, CDR2 YFSETQ. CDR3 residues: CASSSGQNTEAFF. DNA of the CDR3: TGCGCCAGCAGCTCCGGACAGAACACTGAAGCTTTCTTT.

The J gene is TRBJ1-3, the V gene TRBV4-2; D is unclear. The CDR3 is 17 amino acids. Germline V gene sequence: CDR1 LGHNA, CDR2 YNFKEQ. Trimming left V 0 bases short and J 0 bases short, with 12 bases between. CDR3: CASSQDWRPYSGNTIYF. The DNA for the CDR3 is TGTGCCAGCAGCCAAGATTGGCGGCCTTACTCTGGAAACACCATATATTTT.

The chain couples TRBV5-1 to TRBJ2-1; TRBD2 aligns across 13 bases. V was clipped by 4 bases and J by 0 bases; unmatched bases: 7. Germline CDR1 and CDR2: SGHRS and YFSETQ. CDR3 length equals 18 residues. The CDR3 loop reads CASSRTSGGSPSYNEQFF. CDR3 DNA sequence: TGCGCCAGCAGCCGGACTAGCGGGGGTTCACCCTCCTACAATGAGCAGTTCTTC.

The V gene is TRBV27, the J gene TRBJ2-7; TRBD1 matches at 7 bases. Losses at the gene ends were 3 bases for V and 6 bases for J; bases not matched to a gene: 8. Germline assignment: CDR1 MNHEY and CDR2 SMNVEV (reference sequence). The CDR3 runs 14 residues. CDR3 coding DNA: TGTGCCAGCAGTTTTTCAGGGGGTTGGAGCGAGCAGTACTTC. Amino acids: CASSFSGGWSEQYF.

This chain links TRBV6-5 with TRBJ1-5, with unresolved D. V lost 6 bases to trimming and J lost 0 bases, with 9 bases between them. The CDR3 spans 14 residues. CDR1 is MNHEY and CDR2 is SVGAGI in the germline V gene. CDR3 nucleotides: TGTGCCAGCAGCCACATGATTAGCAATCAGCCCCAGCATTTT. This gives the protein CASSHMISNQPQHF.